Below, one TCR beta chain is given with its context. This clonotype was seen a handful of times. Its antigen is currently not known. At one of its ends the junction is not consistent with the germline gene, which may arise from a read error. The donors were under 40 Caucasian individuals from Russia, aged roughly 6 to 100 years, who were systemically healthy. Each donor gave 8 to 10 milliliters of peripheral blood, drawn into EDTA-treated Vacutainer tubes. Ficoll-Paque density-gradient centrifugation was used to isolate PBMCs, with at least 6.5 million per sample. Trizol reagent was used to extract total RNA from the PBMCs, yielding at least 6 micrograms per sample. The percentages of naive CD45RAhigh/CD27high T cells were determined by flow cytometry on a PBMC aliquot from every donor. This specimen comes from a study of blood T cells in healthy people across ages (dated by TCRdb to between 2014 and 2016). Study-wide context: In model experiments, template switching captured roughly one uniquely barcoded TCR beta cDNA molecule for every two T cells. Two additional independent replicas of 1 million unique cDNA reads from the same blood draw were analyzed for two donors (one aged 18 to 30 and one aged 80 or older). The donors were divided into four age groups: young (average 16 years), middle-aged (roughly 42), aged (under 70) and long-lived (about 80). The study measured age-related changes in TCR beta repertoire diversity using deep sequencing normalized with unique cDNA molecular identifiers.

Beyond this particular receptor, the publication reports: Observed TCR beta diversity per million T cells fell roughly linearly with age, and a significant reduction was already apparent by age about 43. A strong correlation was found between observed TCR beta diversity and the percentage of naive T cells measured by flow cytometry. Compared with the aged group, the long-lived group had more naive CD4+ T cells, fewer expanded clones and increased TCR diversity, suggesting age selection. Because profiling used bulk unsorted PBMCs, naive and antigen-experienced compartments could not be compared conclusively. Estimates of total diversity from one million sequenced T cells were regarded as lower bounds and underestimates. Donor CMV infection status was unknown, potentially confounding age-related changes in expanded clonotypes.

Libraries were made using 5' RACE. Sequencing was carried out with an Illumina HiSeq 2500. A second roughly 6 to 12 cycle PCR used a sample-barcoded 5' primer and a J-beta primer mix. Each TCR beta cDNA molecule received a unique molecular identifier from a template-switch 5' adaptor carrying 12 random nucleotides. Each sample yielded at least 3 million CDR3-containing paired-end reads. All of the RNA was converted into first-strand cDNA using the Mint cDNA synthesis kit, with a TRBC-specific oligonucleotide serving as the primer. All cDNA was treated with uracil-DNA glycosylase and then went through a first 18-cycle PCR with the universal primers M1SS and BC2_uni_R. Per the original workflow: Normalization of each sample was performed by random selection of 1 million high-quality reads, each carrying a distinct molecular identifier. Instead of being binned into consensus sequences, reads with shared molecular identifiers were discarded. MiTCR, with a Q25 quality threshold and the strictest error-elimination algorithm, was used for CDR3 identification, clonotype clustering and error correction. A nonparametric unseen species model using Euler transformation provided a lower-bound estimate of total TCR beta diversity. The public sequencing data were trimmed at Q25 with fastp and processed into clonotypes with MiXCR by TCRdb, which kept only in-frame beta chains. When rows share a CDR3 protein, they turn into one entry using the most common DNA and genes. For this entry, the V and J calls and clone size follow TCRdb and not the study's own pipeline. Across this sample there are just under 550,000 distinct CDR3 sequences, with 24% seen only once. The ten most abundant clones make up around 10% of the sample.

The CDR3 numbers 12 residues from cysteine through phenylalanine. Only the CDR3 DNA stays, 36 bases, in frame from base 1. These data also formed part of another study, on T cells of mothers and their children. As that second paper reports: Donors were nine systemically healthy Caucasian individuals: three mothers and their six children. cDNA synthesis consumed the entire amount of extracted RNA, loaded at 1.5 ug RNA in each 15 ul reaction. In the second PCR, the M1S primer introduced both the sample barcodes and 2-4 random nucleotides. Over 9.5 million TCR beta CDR3 reads were obtained for each mother, and some 3.1 million reads were obtained for each child. Thymic selection shapes the output of TCR recombination in a similar way in related and unrelated pairs, and inherited differences have a minor effect. Normalized repertoire overlap was always found to be slightly, but never significantly, higher in related mother-child pairs than in unrelated mother-child pairs. With a sensitivity of approximately 100 clones per million clonotypes, no persistent microchimeric T cell clones were detected. In the study, deep NGS was used to compare the TCR beta repertoires of mothers and children, and features distinguishing related mother-child pairs from unrelated individuals were sought. On average, the children were about 10 +/- 4 years old, while the mothers were about 37 +/- 4 years old. After adapters were ligated using NEBNext reagents, the libraries underwent 100+100 nt paired-end sequencing on an Illumina HiSeq 2000. Mother and child libraries were prepared a month apart and sequenced in separate runs to prevent cross-contamination. For each donor, between roughly 450,000 and 2,100,000 distinct TCR beta clonotypes were identified. Naive TCR beta clonotypes were estimated from low-frequency clonotypes matched to each donor's FACS-determined naive share, without sorting.

In this chain, TRBV12-3 or TRBV12-4 is recombined with TRBJ2-1; 6 matching bases give a weak D call of TRBD1. The sequenced sample was blood. This clonotype was obtained from a boy aged 5-17 years in good health. In nucleotides, the sequence is TGTGCCAGCAGGTTAGGGGGTAATGAGCAGTTCTTC. It encodes CASRLGGNEQFF.